The rows below give T cell receptor beta chains drawn from one sample of a study of blood T cell repertoires in COVID-19. Assay: immunoSEQ multiplex PCR; the TCRdb copy retains only in-frame clones and omits some. The data show roughly 340,000 clones, 80% to 90% seen once. Specimen: PBMCs or T cells enriched from blood (not recorded which). The receptors come from a man aged 18 to 30 who had recovered from COVID-19. CDR3s include the opening cysteine and the closing phenylalanine or tryptophan. A D gene is named only where the DNA matches it firmly. A clone size is listed for some rows: how often the clone was seen (once, few, many), or a class if it is expanded.

V gene,J gene,D gene,clone size,CDR3 DNA,CDR3 protein
TRBV2,TRBJ2-7,NA,few,TGTGCCAGCAGTGATACGGGGAAAGGGTCCTACGAGCAGTACTTC,CASSDTGKGSYEQYF
TRBV28,TRBJ2-1,TRBD2,once,TGTGCCAGCAGTTTATCGGGACTAGCATTCAATGAGCAGTTCTTC,CASSLSGLAFNEQFF
TRBV24-1,TRBJ2-2,TRBD1,NA,TGTGCCACCAGTGATTTTGGACAGGGTTTGCGCACCGGGGAGCTGTTTTTT,CATSDFGQGLRTGELFF
TRBV18,TRBJ2-5,TRBD2,NA,TGTGCCAGCTCACTCCAGGCTAGCGGGGGAAAAGAGACCCAGTACTTC,CASSLQASGGKETQYF
TRBV3-1/TRBV3-2,TRBJ1-5,NA,NA,TGTGCCAGCAGCCTCTCTATAGTGGGCAATCAGCCCCAGCATTTT,CASSLSIVGNQPQHF
TRBV7-8,TRBJ1-2,TRBD1,NA,TGTGCCAGCAGCTTCCTCTACACAGGGGTTCCTTGGTATGGCTACACCTTC,CASSFLYTGVPWYGYTF
TRBV6-5,TRBJ1-2,NA,once,TGTGCCAGCAGCCTAACATTGGGGGCCTCCTATGGCTACACCTTC,CASSLTLGASYGYTF
TRBV27,TRBJ1-5,TRBD1,once,TGTGCCAGCAGTCCCAATAGAAACGACAGGGGCAATCAGCCCCAGCATTTT,CASSPNRNDRGNQPQHF
TRBV7-6,TRBJ2-7,NA,NA,TGTGCCAGCAGCTTAGACAGGTCCTACGAGCAGTACTTC,CASSLDRSYEQYF
TRBV12-3/TRBV12-4,TRBJ1-5,NA,NA,TGTGCCAGCGGGCGTGCGGGTCAGCCCCAGCATTTT,CASGRAGQPQHF
TRBV6-5,TRBJ2-7,TRBD2,once,TGTGCCAGCAGCTCCCCACGGGGGGCCTACGAGCAGTACTTC,CASSSPRGAYEQYF
TRBV11-2,TRBJ2-7,TRBD2,NA,TGTGCCAGCAGCCGCGCCGGGACTACCTCCTACGAGCAGTACTTC,CASSRAGTTSYEQYF
TRBV5-4,TRBJ1-2,TRBD1,once,TGTGCCAGCAGCTTACAGGGGGCACGGGGCTACACCTTC,CASSLQGARGYTF